The clone carrying this T cell receptor (beta chain) was seen a handful of times. The sample comes from a study of blood T cells in healthy people across ages. The CDR3 length is 12 residues. Per germline, CDR1 MDHEN and CDR2 SYDVKM. V gave up 6 bases and J gave up 8 bases; unmatched junction bases: 5. For the second PCR, which ran for about 6 to 11 cycles, a sample-barcoded 5' primer and a J-beta primer mix were used. From the 5' RACE reads, TCRdb called clonotypes with MiXCR, one entry per CDR3 protein. The repertoire includes around 1,500,000 distinct CDR3 sequences, approximately 38% of them detected once, and roughly 8.2% sits in the top ten.

The receptor was derived from a woman younger than 35 in good health. The chain couples TRBV28 to TRBJ1-2, with 8 bases aligning to TRBD1. Sequenced sample: blood. The CDR3 DNA reads TGTGCCAGCAGATATACAGGGGGGGGCTACACCTTC. It translates to CASRYTGGGYTF.